This is a list of T cell receptor beta chains from one sample in a study of response to subunit inactivated influenza vaccine. TCRdb fed the RT-PCR reads into MiXCR, producing one record per CDR3 protein. Here the sample spans 600,000 to 850,000 distinct CDR3 sequences, around 13% being singletons. Source: PBMCs from blood, taken roughly 15 days before vaccination. All receptors derive from a man in his forties or fifties who received an inactivated influenza vaccine. CDR3s include the opening cysteine and the closing phenylalanine or tryptophan. Each record gives: D gene, J gene, V gene, clone size, CDR3 protein, CDR3 DNA. D genes are given only for firm matches. The size field is filled for only some rows; it gives once, few, many or a size class.

D: NA
J: TRBJ2-7
V: TRBV15
size: NA
CDR3: CATSRDLKGTYEQYF
DNA: TGTGCCACCAGCAGAGATTTGAAGGGGACCTACGAGCAGTACTTC

D: TRBD1
J: TRBJ2-7
V: TRBV5-1
size: many
CDR3: CASSWTGIGNEQYF
DNA: TGCGCCAGCAGCTGGACAGGGATCGGCAACGAGCAGTACTTC

D: NA
J: TRBJ2-2
V: TRBV6-2/TRBV6-3
size: NA
CDR3: CASSYTDGRGTGELFF
DNA: TGTGCCAGCAGTTATACCGACGGCCGAGGCACCGGGGAGCTGTTTTTT

D: NA
J: TRBJ1-5
V: TRBV19
size: few
CDR3: CASIGGGNQPQHF
DNA: TGTGCCAGCATTGGGGGTGGCAATCAGCCCCAGCATTTT

D: TRBD1
J: TRBJ2-7
V: TRBV6-2/TRBV6-3
size: few
CDR3: CASSSRDSAYEQYF
DNA: TGTGCCAGCAGTTCCAGGGACAGTGCCTACGAGCAGTACTTC

D: NA
J: TRBJ2-7
V: TRBV5-1
size: NA
CDR3: CASSPRISYEQYF
DNA: TGCGCCAGCAGCCCCCGGATATCCTACGAGCAGTACTTC

D: NA
J: TRBJ2-7
V: TRBV9
size: NA
CDR3: CASSSGDYEQYF
DNA: TGTGCCAGCAGCTCGGGGGACTACGAGCAGTACTTC

D: TRBD1
J: TRBJ2-2
V: TRBV27
size: NA
CDR3: CASRKPGQGNTGELFF
DNA: TGTGCCAGCCGTAAACCGGGACAGGGGAACACCGGGGAGCTGTTTTTT

D: NA
J: TRBJ2-6
V: TRBV18
size: NA
CDR3: CASSPLRERAGANVLTF
DNA: TGTGCCAGCTCACCACTCCGGGAAAGGGCTGGGGCCAACGTCCTGACTTTC

D: TRBD1
J: TRBJ2-3
V: TRBV28
size: few
CDR3: CASSSQGVPLTDTQYF
DNA: TGTGCCAGCAGCTCACAGGGGGTCCCCCTTACAGATACGCAGTATTTT

D: TRBD2
J: TRBJ2-7
V: TRBV6-2/TRBV6-3
size: NA
CDR3: CASSLLAGGPIYEQYF
DNA: TGTGCCAGCAGTTTGCTAGCGGGAGGGCCCATCTACGAGCAGTACTTC

D: NA
J: TRBJ1-1
V: TRBV4-3
size: many
CDR3: CASSPRSGRLDTEAFF
DNA: TGCGCCAGCAGCCCCCGGAGCGGCAGGCTAGACACTGAAGCTTTCTTT

D: TRBD1
J: TRBJ1-1
V: TRBV20-1
size: few
CDR3: CSARRDRGSGTEAFF
DNA: TGCAGTGCTCGCAGGGACAGGGGGTCGGGGACTGAAGCTTTCTTT

D: TRBD1
J: TRBJ1-1
V: TRBV7-9
size: many
CDR3: CASSSGQKNTEAFF
DNA: TGTGCCAGCAGCTCGGGACAGAAGAACACTGAAGCTTTCTTT

D: NA
J: TRBJ2-7
V: TRBV5-1
size: NA
CDR3: CASSLDVGPPYEQYF
DNA: TGCGCCAGCAGCTTGGATGTAGGGCCTCCCTACGAGCAGTACTTC

D: NA
J: TRBJ2-3
V: TRBV20-1
size: once
CDR3: CSATKPGLPDTQYF
DNA: TGCAGTGCTACGAAACCGGGACTCCCTGATACGCAGTATTTT

D: TRBD1
J: TRBJ1-2
V: TRBV2
size: few
CDR3: CASNSRGQGLGGYGYTF
DNA: TGTGCCAGCAATTCGAGGGGACAGGGGCTCGGCGGGTATGGCTACACCTTC

D: TRBD1
J: TRBJ2-1
V: TRBV28
size: many
CDR3: CASSSPGTGGMAGSNNEQFF
DNA: TGTGCCAGCAGTTCCCCCGGGACAGGGGGCATGGCGGGCTCAAACAATGAGCAGTTCTTC

D: NA
J: TRBJ2-3
V: TRBV29-1
size: few
CDR3: CSVGRRLTDTQYF
DNA: TGCAGCGTTGGGAGGCGGCTCACAGATACGCAGTATTTT

D: TRBD1
J: TRBJ2-1
V: TRBV15
size: NA
CDR3: CATSTGTGGNNRGEQFF
DNA: TGTGCCACCAGTACCGGGACAGGGGGCAATAATAGGGGTGAGCAGTTCTTC

D: NA
J: TRBJ1-1
V: TRBV7-9
size: few
CDR3: CASSFSSMNTEAFF
DNA: TGTGCCAGCAGCTTCTCAAGTATGAACACTGAAGCTTTCTTT

D: NA
J: TRBJ2-7
V: TRBV15
size: few
CDR3: CATSRDRQGKYEQYF
DNA: TGTGCCACCAGCAGAGATCGCCAGGGCAAGTACGAGCAGTACTTC

D: NA
J: TRBJ2-2
V: TRBV4-1
size: few
CDR3: CASSQGATGFGELFF
DNA: TGCGCCAGCAGCCAGGGGGCTACTGGTTTCGGGGAGCTGTTTTTT

D: NA
J: TRBJ1-5
V: TRBV4-2
size: few
CDR3: CASSQDFRQEGNQPQHF
DNA: TGTGCCAGCAGCCAAGATTTTAGGCAGGAGGGCAATCAGCCCCAGCATTTT

D: NA
J: TRBJ2-3
V: TRBV5-1
size: many
CDR3: CASSLAGDADTQYF
DNA: TGCGCCAGCAGCTTGGCGGGGGATGCAGATACGCAGTATTTT

D: NA
J: TRBJ2-5
V: TRBV7-2
size: many
CDR3: CASSIGLATQYF
DNA: TGTGCCAGCAGTATCGGTTTGGCGACCCAGTACTTC

D: NA
J: TRBJ2-1
V: TRBV4-3
size: many
CDR3: CASSHTMRRDEQFF
DNA: TGCGCCAGCAGCCACACAATGAGGAGGGATGAGCAGTTCTTC

D: NA
J: TRBJ1-2
V: TRBV5-8
size: many
CDR3: CASSRPGLAYGYTF
DNA: TGTGCCAGCAGCCGCCCGGGGCTAGCGTATGGCTACACCTTC

D: TRBD2
J: TRBJ2-5
V: TRBV7-9
size: few
CDR3: CASSLGGAGGRETQYF
DNA: TGTGCCAGCAGCTTAGGAGGCGCGGGGGGCAGGGAGACCCAGTACTTC

D: NA
J: TRBJ2-5
V: TRBV12-3/TRBV12-4
size: NA
CDR3: CASNFNGETQYF
DNA: TGTGCCAGCAATTTTAATGGGGAGACCCAGTACTTC

D: TRBD1
J: TRBJ1-1
V: TRBV12-3/TRBV12-4
size: few
CDR3: CASSFGQDYLNTEAFF
DNA: TGTGCCAGCAGTTTCGGACAGGATTATCTGAACACTGAAGCTTTCTTT